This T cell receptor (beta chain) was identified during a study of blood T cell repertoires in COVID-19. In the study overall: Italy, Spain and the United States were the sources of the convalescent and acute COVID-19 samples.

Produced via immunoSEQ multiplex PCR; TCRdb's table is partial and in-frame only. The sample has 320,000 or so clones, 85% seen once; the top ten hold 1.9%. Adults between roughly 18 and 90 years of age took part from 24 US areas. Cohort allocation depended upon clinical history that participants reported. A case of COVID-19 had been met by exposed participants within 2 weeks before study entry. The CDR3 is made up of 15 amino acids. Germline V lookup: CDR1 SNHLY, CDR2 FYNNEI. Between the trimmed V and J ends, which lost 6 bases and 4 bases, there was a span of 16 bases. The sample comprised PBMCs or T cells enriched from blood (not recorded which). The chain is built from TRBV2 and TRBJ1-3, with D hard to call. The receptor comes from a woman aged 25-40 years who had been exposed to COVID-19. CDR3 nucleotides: TGTGCCAGCAGAAGAAGTGAGGGATCCGGAAACACCATATATTTT. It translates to CASRRSEGSGNTIYF.